This TCR beta chain was documented in a study of T cell changes during pregnancy in multiple sclerosis (dated by TCRdb to the late 2010s). The study in broad terms: Changes in the T cell repertoire over the course of pregnancy were examined in this study in women with multiple sclerosis.

As regards this clone: Its binding antigen is unknown. No base quality values were provided; no much bigger clone lies one nucleotide off.

Libraries were made using the immunoSEQ multiplex PCR assay. TCRdb's version of the immuneACCESS table is confined to in-frame rearrangements and falls short of the full clone set. An unresolved V gene accounts for under half of the shortfall where checked; the remainder is of unknown origin. Here the sample has about 40,000 clones; around 90% occur a single time. Roughly 1.2% of the sample is held by the ten biggest clonotypes. V drops 2 bases and J drops 5 bases, leaving 14 bases in between. CDR1 and CDR2 are drawn from the germline V gene (reference sequence): SGHNT, YYREEE. Inclusive of the bounding cysteine and phenylalanine, the CDR3 is 15 residues long. Left in the record is the CDR3 DNA by itself, 45 bases read in frame from the first base.

The sequence was obtained from a female donor with multiple sclerosis, enrolled in a pregnancy study. This specimen consisted of CD4+ T cells from peripheral blood mononuclear cells, obtained in the second trimester of pregnancy. This chain is built from TRBV5-4 and TRBJ2-1; there is no confident call for the D gene. In nucleotides, the sequence is TGTGCCAGCAGCTTCCGACTCGCTTACAACAATGAGCAGTTCTTC. Translated, this is CASSFRLAYNNEQFF.